The following is a TCR beta chain sequence with its context. Its specificity is not known. These data belong to a study of T cell responses to AZD1222 COVID-19 vaccine. Study-level findings and limits: Females made up more of the donors, who were largely white British, and clonal diversity may have come out too low. Distributed over spike, vaccine-associated CD4 TCRs predominated at 160-218 and 743-854. Only a handful of people who got AZD1222 tested seropositive at baseline.

This CDR3 region has 16 residues. Per the germline V gene, CDR1 is SEHNR and CDR2 is FQNEAQ (reference sequence). Trimming removed 5 bases from V and 0 bases from J; junction bases left unmatched: 3. Produced via immunoSEQ multiplex PCR; TCRdb's table is partial and in-frame only. Among about 120,000 clones, roughly 87% were seen once, and the ten largest hold 3.2%. The TCR originated in an adult in good health. This specimen was peripheral blood, taken on day 0 of AZD1222 vaccination. This chain links TRBV7-9 with TRBJ2-1; TRBD2 agrees at 11 bases. The CDR3 is CASSTTSGSSYNEQFF. In nucleotides, the CDR3 is TGTGCCAGCAGCACAACTAGCGGGAGCTCCTACAATGAGCAGTTCTTC.